This T cell receptor (beta chain) was profiled in a study of early T cells in non-severe SARS-CoV-2 infection. Study findings and constraints: Database matching using VDJdb favored anti-spike CD8 responses, with private and CD4 specificities left missing.

Each cDNA molecule carried a unique molecular identifier. Using its own MiXCR run on the 5' RACE reads, TCRdb lists one record per CDR3 protein. Of around 46,000 distinct CDR3 sequences in the sample, roughly 5.5% are singletons; the top ten hold around 4.3%. The V gene end was trimmed by 6 bases and the J gene end by 3 bases; junction bases not matched to a gene: 6. CDR1 and CDR2 (germline): DFQATT, SNEGSKA (reference sequence). This CDR3 region has 13 residues. This clonotype was observed many times. Its antigen is currently unknown. This sequence originates from an adult who was a healthcare worker with PCR-confirmed SARS-CoV-2 infection or an uninfected control (not recorded which). V usage is TRBV20-1 and J usage is TRBJ1-1, with 8 bases that match TRBD1. The sequenced sample consisted of whole blood. The CDR3 spells CSASDRVDTEAFF. The CDR3 region has the DNA TGCAGTGCCTCGGACAGGGTTGACACTGAAGCTTTCTTT.